This record covers a single TCR beta chain. TCRdb redid the calling of the PCR reads with MiXCR, one entry per CDR3 protein. Among about 14,000 distinct CDR3 sequences listed, 69% were seen once. V was pared by 10 bases and J by 11 bases, with 23 bases between. Germline V gene lookup returns CDR1 LNHDA and CDR2 SQIVND (reference sequence). This CDR3 region has 13 residues. This sample is drawn from a study of vaccination and CD4 T cells after COVID-19. This sequence joins TRBV19 and TRBJ1-1; no definite D call. Sequenced here: CD4+ T cells from blood, sampled after SARS-CoV-2 vaccination. This sequence originates from a human donor who had recovered from COVID-19. This CDR3 is CATAPMPRTNAFF. The CDR3 nucleotides read TGTGCCACCGCACCTATGCCCCGGACGAATGCTTTCTTT.